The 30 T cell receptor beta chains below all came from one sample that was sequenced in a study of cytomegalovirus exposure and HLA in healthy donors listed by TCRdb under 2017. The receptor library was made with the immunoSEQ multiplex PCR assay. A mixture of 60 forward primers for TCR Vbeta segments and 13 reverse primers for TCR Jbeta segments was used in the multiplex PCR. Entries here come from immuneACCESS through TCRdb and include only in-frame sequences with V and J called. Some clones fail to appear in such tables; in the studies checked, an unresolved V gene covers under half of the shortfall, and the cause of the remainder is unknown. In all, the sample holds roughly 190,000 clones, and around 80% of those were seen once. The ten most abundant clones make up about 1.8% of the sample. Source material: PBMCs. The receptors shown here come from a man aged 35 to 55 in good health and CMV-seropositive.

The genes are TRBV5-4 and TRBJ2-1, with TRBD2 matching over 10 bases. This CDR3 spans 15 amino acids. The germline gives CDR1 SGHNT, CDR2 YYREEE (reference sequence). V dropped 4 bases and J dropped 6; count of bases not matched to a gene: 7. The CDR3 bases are TGTGCCAGCAGCCCCGCGCTAGCGGGAGCCAATGAGCAGTTCTTC. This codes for CASSPALAGANEQFF.

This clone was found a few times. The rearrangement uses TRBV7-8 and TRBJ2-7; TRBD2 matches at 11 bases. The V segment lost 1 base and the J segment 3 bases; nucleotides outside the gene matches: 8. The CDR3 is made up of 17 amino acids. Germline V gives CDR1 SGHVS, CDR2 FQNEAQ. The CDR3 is CASSLGILAGGNYEQYF. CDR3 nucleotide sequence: TGTGCCAGCAGCTTAGGGATCTTAGCGGGAGGGAACTACGAGCAGTACTTC. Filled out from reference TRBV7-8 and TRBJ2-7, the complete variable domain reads GAGVSQSPRYKVAKRGQDVALRCDPISGHVSLFWYQQALGQGPEFLTYFQNEAQLDKSGLPSDRFFAERPEGSVSTLKIQRTQQEDSAVYLCASSLGILAGGNYEQYFGPGTRLTVT.

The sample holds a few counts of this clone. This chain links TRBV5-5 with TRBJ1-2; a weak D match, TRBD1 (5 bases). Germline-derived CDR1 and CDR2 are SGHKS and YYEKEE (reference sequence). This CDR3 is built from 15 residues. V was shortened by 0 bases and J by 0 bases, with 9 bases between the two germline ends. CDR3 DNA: TGTGCCAGCAGCTTGGGGGGGGGAACTAACTATGGCTACACCTTC. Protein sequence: CASSLGGGTNYGYTF.

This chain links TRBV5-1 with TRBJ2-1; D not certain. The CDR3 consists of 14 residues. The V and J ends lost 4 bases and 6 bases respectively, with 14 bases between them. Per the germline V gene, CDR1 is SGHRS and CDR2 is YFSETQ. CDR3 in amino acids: CASSELRPGNEQFF. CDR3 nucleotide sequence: TGCGCCAGCAGCGAACTCCGGCCGGGCAATGAGCAGTTCTTC.

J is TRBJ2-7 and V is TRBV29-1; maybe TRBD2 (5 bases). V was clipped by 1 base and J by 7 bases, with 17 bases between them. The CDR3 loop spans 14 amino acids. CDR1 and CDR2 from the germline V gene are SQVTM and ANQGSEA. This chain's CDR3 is CSVEGGRTSGEQYF. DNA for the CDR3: TGCAGCGTTGAAGGAGGTCGTACCTCGGGGGAGCAGTACTTC.

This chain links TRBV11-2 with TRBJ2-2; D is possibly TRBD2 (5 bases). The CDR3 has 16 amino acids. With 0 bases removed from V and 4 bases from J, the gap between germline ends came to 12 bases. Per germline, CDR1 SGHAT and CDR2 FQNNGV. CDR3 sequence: CASSLDGLEGTGELFF. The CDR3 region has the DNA TGTGCCAGCAGCTTAGATGGGCTAGAGGGCACCGGGGAGCTGTTTTTT.

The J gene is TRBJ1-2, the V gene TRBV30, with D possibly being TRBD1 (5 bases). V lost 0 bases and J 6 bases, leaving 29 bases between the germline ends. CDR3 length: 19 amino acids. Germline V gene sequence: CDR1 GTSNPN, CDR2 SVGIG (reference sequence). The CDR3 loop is CAWSVNPLAMGMGGNGYTF. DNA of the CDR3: TGTGCCTGGAGTGTAAATCCACTAGCGATGGGGATGGGGGGAAATGGCTACACCTTC.

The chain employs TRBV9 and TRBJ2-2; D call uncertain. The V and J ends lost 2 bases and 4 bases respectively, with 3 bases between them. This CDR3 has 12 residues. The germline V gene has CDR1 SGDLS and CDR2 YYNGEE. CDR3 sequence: CASSVLTGELFF. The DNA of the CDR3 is TGTGCCAGCAGCGTCCTCACCGGGGAGCTGTTTTTT.

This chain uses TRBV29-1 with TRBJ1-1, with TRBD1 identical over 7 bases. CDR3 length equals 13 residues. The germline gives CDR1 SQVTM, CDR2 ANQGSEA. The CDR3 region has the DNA TGCGGATTGCGGGACAGCTTGAACACTGAAGCTTTCTTT. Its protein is CGLRDSLNTEAFF.

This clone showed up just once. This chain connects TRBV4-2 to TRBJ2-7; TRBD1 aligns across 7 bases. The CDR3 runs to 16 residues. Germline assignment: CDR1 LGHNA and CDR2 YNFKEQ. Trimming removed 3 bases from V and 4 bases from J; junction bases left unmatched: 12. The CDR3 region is CASSQENRGFRYEQYF. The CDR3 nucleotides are TGTGCCAGCAGCCAGGAGAACAGGGGCTTTCGGTACGAGCAGTACTTC.

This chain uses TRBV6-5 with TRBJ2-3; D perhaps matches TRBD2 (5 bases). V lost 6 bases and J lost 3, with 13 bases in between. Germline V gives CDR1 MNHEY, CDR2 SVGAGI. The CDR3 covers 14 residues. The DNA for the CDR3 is TGTGCCAGCAGGGTAGCGACCCGGACAGATACGCAGTATTTT. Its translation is CASRVATRTDTQYF.

The CDR3 spells CASSPGATNEKLFF. In DNA, the CDR3 is TGTGCCAGCAGCCCAGGGGCGACTAATGAAAAACTGTTTTTT. V usage is TRBV5-8 and J usage is TRBJ1-4; D possibly corresponds to TRBD1 (6 bases). The CDR3 totals 14 residues. The V and J ends lost 4 bases and 2 bases respectively, with 9 bases between them. Germline CDR1 and CDR2: SGHTS and YDEGEE.

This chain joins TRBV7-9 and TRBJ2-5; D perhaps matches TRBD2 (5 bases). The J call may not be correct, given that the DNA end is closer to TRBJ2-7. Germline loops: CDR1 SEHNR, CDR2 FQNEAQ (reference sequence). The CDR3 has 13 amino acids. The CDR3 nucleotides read TGTGCCAGCAGTTGGGGAGTCTCCTACGAGCAGTACTTC. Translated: CASSWGVSYEQYF.

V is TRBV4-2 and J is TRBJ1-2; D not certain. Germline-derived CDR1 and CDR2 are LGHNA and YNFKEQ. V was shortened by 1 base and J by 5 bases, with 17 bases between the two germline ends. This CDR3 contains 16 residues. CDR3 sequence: CASSQASSGLTYGYTF. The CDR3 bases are TGTGCCAGCAGCCAAGCTTCCAGCGGTCTAACATATGGCTACACCTTC.

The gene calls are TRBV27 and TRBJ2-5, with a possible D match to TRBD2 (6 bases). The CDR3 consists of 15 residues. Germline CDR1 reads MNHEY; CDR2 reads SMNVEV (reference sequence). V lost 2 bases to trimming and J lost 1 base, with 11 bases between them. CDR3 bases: TGTGCCAGCAGTTTACCGGGAGCGGGCCAAGAGACCCAGTACTTC. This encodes CASSLPGAGQETQYF.

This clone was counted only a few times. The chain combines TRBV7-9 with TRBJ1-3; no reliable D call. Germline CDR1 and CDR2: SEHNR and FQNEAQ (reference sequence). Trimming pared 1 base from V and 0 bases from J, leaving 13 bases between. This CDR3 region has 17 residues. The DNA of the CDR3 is TGTGCCAGCAGCTTAGGAGTCGGCGGGTACTCTGGAAACACCATATATTTT. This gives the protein CASSLGVGGYSGNTIYF.

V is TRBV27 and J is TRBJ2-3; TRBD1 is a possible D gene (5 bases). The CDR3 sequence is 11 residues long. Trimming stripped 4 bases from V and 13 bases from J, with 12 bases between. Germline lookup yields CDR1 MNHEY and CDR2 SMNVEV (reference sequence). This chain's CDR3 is CASSWGRLEYF. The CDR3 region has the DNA TGTGCCAGCAGTTGGGGCCGGCTCGAGTATTTT.

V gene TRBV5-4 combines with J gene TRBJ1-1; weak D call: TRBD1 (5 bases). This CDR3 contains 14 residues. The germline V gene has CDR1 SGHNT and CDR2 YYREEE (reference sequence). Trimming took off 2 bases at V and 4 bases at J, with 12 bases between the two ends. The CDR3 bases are TGTGCCAGCAGCTTTAAGGGGCCGGGCACTGAAGCTTTCTTT. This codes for CASSFKGPGTEAFF.

Here the CDR3 DNA reads TGCGCCAGCAGCCAAGTGAGGAGAAGTCCAGATACGCAGTATTTT. It is translated as CASSQVRRSPDTQYF. This chain connects TRBV4-1 to TRBJ2-3, with D unclear. V was trimmed by 1 base and J by 4 bases, leaving 12 bases between them. Germline V gene lookup returns CDR1 MGHRA and CDR2 YSYEKL. The CDR3 has 15 residues.

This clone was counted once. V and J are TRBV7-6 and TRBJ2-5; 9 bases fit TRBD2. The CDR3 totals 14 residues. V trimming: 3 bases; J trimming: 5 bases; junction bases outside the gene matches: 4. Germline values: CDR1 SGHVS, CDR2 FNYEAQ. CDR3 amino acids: CASSLASGTETQYF. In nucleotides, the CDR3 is TGTGCCAGCAGCTTGGCTAGCGGGACTGAGACCCAGTACTTC.

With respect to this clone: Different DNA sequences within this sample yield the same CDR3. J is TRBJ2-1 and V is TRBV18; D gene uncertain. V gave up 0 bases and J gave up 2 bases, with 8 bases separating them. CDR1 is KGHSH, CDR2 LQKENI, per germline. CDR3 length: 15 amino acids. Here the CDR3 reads CASSPPRLAYNEQFF. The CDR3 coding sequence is TGTGCCAGCTCACCACCGCGGTTAGCCTACAATGAGCAGTTCTTC.

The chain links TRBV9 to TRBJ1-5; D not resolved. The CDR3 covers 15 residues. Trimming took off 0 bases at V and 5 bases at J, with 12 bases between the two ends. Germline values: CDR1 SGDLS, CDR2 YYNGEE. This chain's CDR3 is CASSVEGFEDQPQHF. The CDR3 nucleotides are TGTGCCAGCAGCGTAGAAGGTTTTGAGGATCAGCCCCAGCATTTT.

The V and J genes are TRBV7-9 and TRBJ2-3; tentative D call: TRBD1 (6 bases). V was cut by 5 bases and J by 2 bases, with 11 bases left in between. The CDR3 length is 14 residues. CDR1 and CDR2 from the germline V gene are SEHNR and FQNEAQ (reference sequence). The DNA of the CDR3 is TGTGCCAGCAGCCCCGGACAGTACACAGATACGCAGTATTTT. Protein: CASSPGQYTDTQYF.

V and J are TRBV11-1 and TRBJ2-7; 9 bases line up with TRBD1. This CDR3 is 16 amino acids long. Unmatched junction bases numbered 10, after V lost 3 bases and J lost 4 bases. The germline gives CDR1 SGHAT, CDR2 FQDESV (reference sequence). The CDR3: CASSFSSGTGFYEQYF. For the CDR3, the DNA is TGTGCCAGCAGCTTCAGTTCCGGGACAGGGTTTTACGAGCAGTACTTC.

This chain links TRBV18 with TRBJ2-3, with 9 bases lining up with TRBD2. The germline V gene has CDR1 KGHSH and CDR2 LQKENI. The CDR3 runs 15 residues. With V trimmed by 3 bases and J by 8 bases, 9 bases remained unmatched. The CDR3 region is CASSPLAGNAGTQYF. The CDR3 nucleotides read TGTGCCAGCTCACCCCTAGCGGGAAATGCAGGTACGCAGTATTTT.

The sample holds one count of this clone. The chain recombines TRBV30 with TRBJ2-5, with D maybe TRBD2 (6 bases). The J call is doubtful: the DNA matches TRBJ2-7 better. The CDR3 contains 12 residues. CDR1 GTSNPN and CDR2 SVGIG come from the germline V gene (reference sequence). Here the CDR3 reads CAWSEGRGEQYF. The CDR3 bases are TGTGCCTGGAGTGAGGGGCGGGGCGAGCAGTACTTC.

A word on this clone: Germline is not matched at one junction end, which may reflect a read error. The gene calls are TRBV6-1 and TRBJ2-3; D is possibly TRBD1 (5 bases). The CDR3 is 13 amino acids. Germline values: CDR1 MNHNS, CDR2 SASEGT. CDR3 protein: CASSETQRGTVHF. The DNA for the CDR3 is TGTGCCAGCAGTGAAACTCAAAGGGGCACAGTACACTTT.

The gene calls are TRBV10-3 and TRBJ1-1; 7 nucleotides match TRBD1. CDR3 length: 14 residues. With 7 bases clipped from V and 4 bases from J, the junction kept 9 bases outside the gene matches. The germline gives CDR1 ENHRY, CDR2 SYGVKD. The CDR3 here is CAITRQGSSTEAFF. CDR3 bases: TGTGCCATCACTAGACAGGGCTCGAGCACTGAAGCTTTCTTT.

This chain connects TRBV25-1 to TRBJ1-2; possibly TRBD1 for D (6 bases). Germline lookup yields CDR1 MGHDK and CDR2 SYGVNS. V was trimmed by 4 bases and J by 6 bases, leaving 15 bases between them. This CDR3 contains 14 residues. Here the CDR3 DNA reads TGTGCCAGCAGTGCGATACAGGGAGTAGATGGCTACACCTTC. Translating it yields CASSAIQGVDGYTF.

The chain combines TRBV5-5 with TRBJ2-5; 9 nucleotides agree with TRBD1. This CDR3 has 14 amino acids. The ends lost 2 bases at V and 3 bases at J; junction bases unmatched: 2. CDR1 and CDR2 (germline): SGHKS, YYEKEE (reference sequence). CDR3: CASSFGQGKETQYF. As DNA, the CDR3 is TGTGCCAGCAGCTTCGGACAGGGGAAAGAGACCCAGTACTTC.